Included here is one T cell receptor beta chain sequence, with context. The source of the sample is a study of T cell responses to AZD1222 COVID-19 vaccine. V gave up 0 bases and J gave up 0 bases; unmatched junction bases: 2. The length of the CDR3 is 16 residues. Germline values: CDR1 LNHDA, CDR2 SQIVND (reference sequence). Sequenced by immunoSEQ multiplex PCR; TCRdb stores in-frame clones only, minus some. The sample has 150,000 or so clones; approximately 93% are singletons. The TCR comes from an adult in good health. V is TRBV19 and J is TRBJ1-3; TRBD1 matches 7 bases. The source material was peripheral blood, sampled on day 0 of MenACWY control vaccination. CDR3 coding DNA: TGTGCCAGTAGTATAGACCGGGACAGCTCTGGAAACACCATATATTTT. It encodes CASSIDRDSSGNTIYF.